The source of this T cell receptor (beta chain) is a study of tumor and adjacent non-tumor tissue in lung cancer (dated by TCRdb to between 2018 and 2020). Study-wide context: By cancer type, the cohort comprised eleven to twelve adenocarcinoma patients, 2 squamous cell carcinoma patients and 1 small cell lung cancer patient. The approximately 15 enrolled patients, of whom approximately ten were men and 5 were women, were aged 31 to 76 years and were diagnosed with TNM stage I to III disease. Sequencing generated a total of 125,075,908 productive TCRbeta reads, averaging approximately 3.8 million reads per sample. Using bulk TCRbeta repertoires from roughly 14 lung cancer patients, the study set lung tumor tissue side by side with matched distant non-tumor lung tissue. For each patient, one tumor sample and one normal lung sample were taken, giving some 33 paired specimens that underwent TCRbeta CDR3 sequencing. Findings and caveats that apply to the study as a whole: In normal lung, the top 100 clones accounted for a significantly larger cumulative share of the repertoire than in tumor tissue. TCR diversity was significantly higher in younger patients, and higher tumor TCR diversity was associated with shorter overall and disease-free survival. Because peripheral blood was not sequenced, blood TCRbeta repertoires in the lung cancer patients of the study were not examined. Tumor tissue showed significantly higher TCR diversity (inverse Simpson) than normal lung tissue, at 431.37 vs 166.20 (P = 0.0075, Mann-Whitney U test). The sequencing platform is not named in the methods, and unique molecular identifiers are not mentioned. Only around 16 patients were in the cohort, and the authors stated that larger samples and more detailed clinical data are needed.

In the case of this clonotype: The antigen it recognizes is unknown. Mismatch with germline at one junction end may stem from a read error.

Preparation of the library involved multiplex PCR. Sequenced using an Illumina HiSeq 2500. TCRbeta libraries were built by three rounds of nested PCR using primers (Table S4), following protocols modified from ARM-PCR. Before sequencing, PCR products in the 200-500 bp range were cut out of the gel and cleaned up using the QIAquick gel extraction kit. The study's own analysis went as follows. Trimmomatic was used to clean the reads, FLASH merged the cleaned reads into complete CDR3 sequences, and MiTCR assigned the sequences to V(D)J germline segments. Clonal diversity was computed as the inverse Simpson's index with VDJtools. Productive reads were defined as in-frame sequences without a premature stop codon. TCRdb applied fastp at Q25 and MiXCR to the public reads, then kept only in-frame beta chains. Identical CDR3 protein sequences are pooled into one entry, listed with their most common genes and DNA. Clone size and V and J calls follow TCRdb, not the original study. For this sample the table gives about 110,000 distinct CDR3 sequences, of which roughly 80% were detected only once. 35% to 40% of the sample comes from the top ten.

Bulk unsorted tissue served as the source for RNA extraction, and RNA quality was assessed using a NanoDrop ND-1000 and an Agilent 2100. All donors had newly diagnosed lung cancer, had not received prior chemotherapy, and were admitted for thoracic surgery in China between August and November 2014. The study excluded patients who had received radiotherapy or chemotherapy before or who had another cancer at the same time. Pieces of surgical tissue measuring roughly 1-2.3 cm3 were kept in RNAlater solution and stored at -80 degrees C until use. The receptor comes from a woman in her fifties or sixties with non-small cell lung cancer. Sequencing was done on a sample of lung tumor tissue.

Read as DNA, the sequence is TGCAGTGTTACGCACGGACAGGGAGACGATGAGCACTTCTTC. This is translated as CSVTHGQGDDEHFF. This sequence uses TRBV20-1 and TRBJ2-1; TRBD1 lines up with 8 middle nucleotides. CDR1 and CDR2 are read off the germline V gene (reference sequence) as DFQATT and SNEGSKA. The CDR3, cysteine through phenylalanine, is 14 amino acids long. The CDR3 DNA has 42 bases and is translated from base 1.